This T cell receptor (beta chain) appears in the sequencing data of a study of blood T cell repertoires in COVID-19. Study-level information: Specimens from acute and convalescent COVID-19 originated in the United States, Italy and Spain.

Assay used: immunoSEQ multiplex PCR; TCRdb lists only in-frame clones, some missing. The table lists some 240,000 clones, roughly 84% of them singletons. Two negative PCRs, clearance, or symptom resolution were required of recovered Cohort 3 donors. The CDR3 has 14 amino acids. The ends were cut back, 0 bases at V and 5 bases at J, with 8 bases in the middle. Per germline, CDR1 SGHRS and CDR2 YFSETQ. The chain combines TRBV5-1 with TRBJ2-2; D ambiguous. Source material: PBMCs or T cells enriched from blood (not recorded which). The receptor was derived from a man aged 50 to 60 who had recovered from COVID-19. For the CDR3, the DNA is TGCGCCAGCAGCTTGGGCCCCCAGACCGGGGAGCTGTTTTTT. Its protein is CASSLGPQTGELFF. The complete variable domain, with remaining parts taken from reference TRBV5-1 and TRBJ2-2, reads KAGVTQTPRYLIKTRGQQVTLSCSPISGHRSVSWYQQTPGQGLQFLFEYFSETQRNKGNFPGRFSGRQFSNSRSEMNVSTLELGDSALYLCASSLGPQTGELFFGEGSRLTVL.